Listed below are T cell receptor beta chains from one sample, sequenced in a study of blood T cell repertoires in COVID-19. Measured with immunoSEQ multiplex PCR; TCRdb has only the in-frame clones, and not every one. This sample has some 500,000 clones, with 70% to 90% found just once. The specimen sequenced was peripheral blood. Receptor source: a woman aged 50 to 65 with COVID-19, enrolled during active disease. Each CDR3 is given with its conserved first and last residue. A D gene is named only where the DNA matches it firmly. The size field is filled for only some rows; it gives once, few, many or a size class.

clone_size: .
j_call: TRBJ1-5
d_call: .
v_call: TRBV25-1
cdr3_aa: CASSHGHSNQPQHF
cdr3_nt: TGTGCCAGCAGTCACGGACATAGCAATCAGCCCCAGCATTTT

clone_size: .
j_call: TRBJ1-4
d_call: TRBD1
v_call: TRBV19
cdr3_aa: CASSIDPGQNEKLFF
cdr3_nt: TGTGCCAGTAGTATAGACCCGGGACAGAATGAAAAACTGTTTTTT

clone_size: .
j_call: TRBJ2-7
d_call: .
v_call: TRBV5-1
cdr3_aa: CASSSALGGITGEQYF
cdr3_nt: TGCGCCAGCAGCTCCGCCTTAGGGGGTATAACGGGCGAGCAGTACTTC

clone_size: .
j_call: TRBJ2-7
d_call: TRBD2
v_call: TRBV9
cdr3_aa: CASSSERGYEQYF
cdr3_nt: TGTGCCAGCAGCAGTGAGCGGGGTTACGAGCAGTACTTC

clone_size: .
j_call: TRBJ1-1
d_call: TRBD1
v_call: TRBV5-1
cdr3_aa: CASSLGGTGDTEAFF
cdr3_nt: TGCGCCAGCAGCCTAGGAGGGACAGGGGACACTGAAGCTTTCTTT

clone_size: .
j_call: TRBJ1-1
d_call: TRBD1
v_call: TRBV19
cdr3_aa: CASSILGTGLNTEAFF
cdr3_nt: TGTGCCAGTAGTATCCTCGGGACAGGGTTGAACACTGAAGCTTTCTTT

clone_size: .
j_call: TRBJ1-4
d_call: TRBD1
v_call: TRBV2
cdr3_aa: CASIVDRGREKLFF
cdr3_nt: TGTGCCAGCATTGTCGACAGGGGGCGCGAAAAACTGTTTTTT

clone_size: .
j_call: TRBJ2-3
d_call: TRBD2
v_call: TRBV11-1
cdr3_aa: CASSFSGGRDTQYF
cdr3_nt: TGTGCCAGCAGCTTTAGCGGGGGGAGAGATACGCAGTATTTT

clone_size: .
j_call: TRBJ2-3
d_call: TRBD2
v_call: TRBV6-5
cdr3_aa: CASRSGGDTQYF
cdr3_nt: TGTGCCAGCCGTAGCGGGGGAGATACGCAGTATTTT

clone_size: .
j_call: TRBJ1-6
d_call: .
v_call: TRBV3-1/TRBV3-2
cdr3_aa: CASSQVGGAGNSPLHF
cdr3_nt: TGTGCCAGCAGCCAAGTAGGGGGGGCGGGAAATTCACCCCTCCACTTT

clone_size: .
j_call: TRBJ1-2
d_call: TRBD1
v_call: TRBV24-1
cdr3_aa: CATSRGQGYGYTF
cdr3_nt: TGTGCCACCAGTCGGGGACAGGGCTATGGCTACACCTTC

clone_size: .
j_call: TRBJ2-3
d_call: TRBD1
v_call: TRBV10-3
cdr3_aa: CAISGTQDRGTDTQYF
cdr3_nt: TGTGCCATCAGTGGGACTCAGGACAGGGGCACAGATACGCAGTATTTT

clone_size: .
j_call: TRBJ2-3
d_call: TRBD2
v_call: TRBV18
cdr3_aa: CASSPLPTSGEDTQYF
cdr3_nt: TGTGCCAGCTCACCCTTGCCCACTAGCGGGGAAGATACGCAGTATTTT

clone_size: .
j_call: TRBJ1-5
d_call: .
v_call: TRBV7-8
cdr3_aa: CASSLMALGNQPQHF
cdr3_nt: TGTGCCAGCAGCTTAATGGCTCTTGGCAATCAGCCCCAGCATTTT

clone_size: .
j_call: TRBJ2-2
d_call: .
v_call: TRBV11-2
cdr3_aa: CASSPLETIGELFF
cdr3_nt: TGTGCCAGCAGCCCCCTAGAGACTATCGGGGAGCTGTTTTTT

clone_size: .
j_call: TRBJ2-7
d_call: .
v_call: TRBV2
cdr3_aa: CASSENLGHLYEQYF
cdr3_nt: TGTGCCAGCAGTGAAAATCTGGGACACCTCTACGAGCAGTACTTC

clone_size: .
j_call: TRBJ2-2
d_call: .
v_call: TRBV9
cdr3_aa: CASAGRELFF
cdr3_nt: TGTGCCAGCGCGGGGCGGGAGCTGTTTTTT

clone_size: .
j_call: TRBJ1-6
d_call: TRBD1
v_call: TRBV9
cdr3_aa: CASSPIDRDNSPLHF
cdr3_nt: TGTGCCAGCAGCCCTATTGACAGGGACAATTCACCCCTCCACTTT

clone_size: .
j_call: TRBJ1-5
d_call: TRBD1
v_call: TRBV5-5
cdr3_aa: CASSLGQGSNQPQHF
cdr3_nt: TGTGCCAGCAGCTTGGGACAGGGAAGCAATCAGCCCCAGCATTTT

clone_size: .
j_call: TRBJ1-1
d_call: TRBD1
v_call: TRBV5-1
cdr3_aa: CASSGDSPEAFF
cdr3_nt: TGCGCCAGCAGCGGGGACAGCCCTGAAGCTTTCTTT

clone_size: .
j_call: TRBJ2-1
d_call: TRBD2
v_call: TRBV19
cdr3_aa: CASRALAGDYNEQFF
cdr3_nt: TGTGCCAGTAGAGCCCTAGCGGGGGATTACAATGAGCAGTTCTTC

clone_size: once
j_call: TRBJ2-3
d_call: TRBD2
v_call: TRBV15
cdr3_aa: CATSRVGGAFGTQYF
cdr3_nt: TGTGCCACCAGCAGAGTCGGGGGGGCTTTTGGAACGCAGTATTTT

clone_size: .
j_call: TRBJ1-2
d_call: TRBD1
v_call: TRBV5-1
cdr3_aa: CASSRGQGIANYGYTF
cdr3_nt: TGCGCCAGCAGCCGCGGACAGGGGATAGCTAACTATGGCTACACCTTC

clone_size: .
j_call: TRBJ1-6
d_call: TRBD1
v_call: TRBV3-1/TRBV3-2
cdr3_aa: CASSDRDRGNSPLHF
cdr3_nt: TGTGCCAGCAGCGACCGGGACAGGGGCAATTCACCCCTCCACTTT

clone_size: .
j_call: TRBJ2-5
d_call: TRBD2
v_call: TRBV6-1
cdr3_aa: CASSEGSSGGDLLQETQYF
cdr3_nt: TGTGCCAGCAGTGAAGGGTCCTCGGGGGGGGATTTGTTACAAGAGACCCAGTACTTC

clone_size: .
j_call: TRBJ2-3
d_call: .
v_call: TRBV2
cdr3_aa: CASATPQVTDTQYF
cdr3_nt: TGTGCCAGCGCGACCCCGCAGGTCACAGATACGCAGTATTTT

clone_size: .
j_call: TRBJ1-1
d_call: TRBD1
v_call: TRBV9
cdr3_aa: CASSAYGTDTEAFF
cdr3_nt: TGTGCCAGCAGCGCTTACGGGACAGACACTGAAGCTTTCTTT

clone_size: .
j_call: TRBJ1-2
d_call: .
v_call: TRBV4-1
cdr3_aa: CASSQVGLTANYGYTF
cdr3_nt: TGCGCCAGCAGCCAAGTAGGACTGACTGCTAACTATGGCTACACCTTC

clone_size: .
j_call: TRBJ1-2
d_call: .
v_call: TRBV20-1
cdr3_aa: CSASPGLNYGYTF
cdr3_nt: TGCAGTGCTAGTCCGGGACTTAACTATGGCTACACCTTC

clone_size: .
j_call: TRBJ2-6
d_call: .
v_call: TRBV28
cdr3_aa: CASGLISGANVLTF
cdr3_nt: TGTGCCAGCGGCTTAATCTCTGGGGCCAACGTCCTGACTTTC

clone_size: .
j_call: TRBJ2-5
d_call: TRBD2
v_call: TRBV11-2
cdr3_aa: CASSLLGRGGPRETQYF
cdr3_nt: TGTGCCAGCAGCCTGCTCGGGAGGGGGGGCCCCAGGGAGACCCAGTACTTC

clone_size: .
j_call: TRBJ1-4
d_call: .
v_call: TRBV5-5
cdr3_aa: CASSLGQYEKLFF
cdr3_nt: TGTGCCAGCAGCTTGGGCCAGTATGAAAAACTGTTTTTT

clone_size: few
j_call: TRBJ1-1
d_call: TRBD1
v_call: TRBV10-1
cdr3_aa: CASSEGQGLMNTEAFF
cdr3_nt: TGCGCCAGCAGTGAGGGACAGGGCCTCATGAACACTGAAGCTTTCTTT

clone_size: once
j_call: TRBJ2-2
d_call: TRBD2
v_call: TRBV6-1
cdr3_aa: CASIDGGGPANTGELFF
cdr3_nt: TGTGCCAGCATTGACGGCGGGGGGCCCGCGAACACCGGGGAGCTGTTTTTT

clone_size: .
j_call: TRBJ1-2
d_call: .
v_call: TRBV5-1
cdr3_aa: CASRHVTAYGYTF
cdr3_nt: TGCGCCAGCAGACATGTGACAGCCTATGGCTACACCTTC

clone_size: .
j_call: TRBJ1-1
d_call: .
v_call: TRBV20-1
cdr3_aa: CSAKGYTEAFF
cdr3_nt: TGCAGTGCAAAGGGGTACACTGAAGCTTTCTTT

clone_size: .
j_call: TRBJ2-7
d_call: .
v_call: TRBV29-1
cdr3_aa: CSVEAQLDEQYF
cdr3_nt: TGCAGCGTTGAAGCCCAACTAGACGAGCAGTACTTC

clone_size: .
j_call: TRBJ1-2
d_call: .
v_call: TRBV20-1
cdr3_aa: CSASWRYGYTF
cdr3_nt: TGCAGTGCTAGCTGGAGATATGGCTACACCTTC

clone_size: few
j_call: TRBJ2-1
d_call: .
v_call: TRBV3-1/TRBV3-2
cdr3_aa: CASSQGGIWQFF
cdr3_nt: TGTGCCAGCAGCCAAGGCGGGATATGGCAGTTCTTC

clone_size: .
j_call: TRBJ1-2
d_call: .
v_call: TRBV5-1
cdr3_aa: CASRLTQGHGYTF
cdr3_nt: TGCGCCAGCCGACTGACACAGGGCCATGGCTACACCTTC

clone_size: .
j_call: TRBJ1-2
d_call: .
v_call: TRBV5-6
cdr3_aa: CASSDGQGWAGYTF
cdr3_nt: TGTGCCAGCAGCGACGGTCAGGGTTGGGCGGGCTACACCTTC

clone_size: .
j_call: TRBJ1-2
d_call: .
v_call: TRBV6-6
cdr3_aa: CASSHIGQNYGYTF
cdr3_nt: TGTGCCAGCAGCCACATTGGACAGAACTATGGCTACACCTTC

clone_size: .
j_call: TRBJ2-7
d_call: .
v_call: TRBV7-3
cdr3_aa: CASSLSAGFSYEQYF
cdr3_nt: TGTGCCAGCAGCTTAAGTGCCGGGTTCTCCTACGAGCAGTACTTC

clone_size: .
j_call: TRBJ2-3
d_call: TRBD2
v_call: TRBV19
cdr3_aa: CASSAPSGGATDTQYF
cdr3_nt: TGTGCCAGTAGTGCCCCTAGCGGGGGGGCCACAGATACGCAGTATTTT

clone_size: .
j_call: TRBJ2-3
d_call: TRBD2
v_call: TRBV10-3
cdr3_aa: CAIRAGGRDTQYF
cdr3_nt: TGTGCCATCAGGGCGGGGGGGCGAGATACGCAGTATTTT

clone_size: .
j_call: TRBJ1-6
d_call: TRBD1
v_call: TRBV9
cdr3_aa: CASSRQGNSNSPLHF
cdr3_nt: TGTGCCAGCAGCCGACAGGGAAATAGTAATTCACCCCTCCACTTT

clone_size: .
j_call: TRBJ2-2
d_call: TRBD1
v_call: TRBV30
cdr3_aa: CAWSAGTANTGELFF
cdr3_nt: TGTGCCTGGAGTGCCGGGACAGCGAACACCGGGGAGCTGTTTTTT

clone_size: few
j_call: TRBJ1-5
d_call: TRBD1
v_call: TRBV4-1
cdr3_aa: CASSQSGQGSQPQHF
cdr3_nt: TGCGCCAGCAGCCAATCAGGACAGGGAAGTCAGCCCCAGCATTTT

clone_size: .
j_call: TRBJ1-2
d_call: .
v_call: TRBV5-1
cdr3_aa: CASSLSEDGYTF
cdr3_nt: TGCGCCAGCAGCTTGTCAGAGGATGGCTACACCTTC

clone_size: .
j_call: TRBJ2-7
d_call: TRBD1
v_call: TRBV18
cdr3_aa: CASSPDRAREQYF
cdr3_nt: TGTGCCAGCTCCCCGGACAGGGCGAGGGAGCAGTACTTC

clone_size: .
j_call: TRBJ1-2
d_call: .
v_call: TRBV5-5
cdr3_aa: CASSLVGPLDYGYTF
cdr3_nt: TGTGCCAGCAGCTTGGTGGGGCCTTTGGACTATGGCTACACCTTC

clone_size: .
j_call: TRBJ2-5
d_call: TRBD2
v_call: TRBV7-2
cdr3_aa: CASRLAGQETQYF
cdr3_nt: TGTGCCAGTCGACTAGCGGGACAAGAGACCCAGTACTTC